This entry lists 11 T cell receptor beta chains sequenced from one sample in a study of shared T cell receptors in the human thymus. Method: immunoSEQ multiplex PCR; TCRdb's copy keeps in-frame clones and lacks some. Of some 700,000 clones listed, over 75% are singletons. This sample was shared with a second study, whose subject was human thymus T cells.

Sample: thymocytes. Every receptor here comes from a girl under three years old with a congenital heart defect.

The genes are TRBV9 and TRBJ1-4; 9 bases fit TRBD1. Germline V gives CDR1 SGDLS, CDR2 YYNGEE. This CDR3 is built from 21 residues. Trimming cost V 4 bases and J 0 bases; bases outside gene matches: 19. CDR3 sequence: CASSPTTPRTGERATNEKLFF. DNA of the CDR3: TGTGCCAGCAGCCCAACTACACCCAGGACAGGGGAACGGGCAACTAATGAAAAACTGTTTTTT.

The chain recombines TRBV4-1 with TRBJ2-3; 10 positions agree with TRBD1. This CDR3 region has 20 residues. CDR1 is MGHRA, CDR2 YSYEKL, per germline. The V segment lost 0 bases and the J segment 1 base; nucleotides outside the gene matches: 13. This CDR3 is CASSQESGGTGTGGTDTQYF. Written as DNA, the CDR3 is TGCGCCAGCAGCCAAGAAAGCGGGGGTACGGGGACAGGGGGCACAGATACGCAGTATTTT.

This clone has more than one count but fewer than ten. The CDR3: CASRDSGTGALNTEAFF. CDR3 in DNA: TGTGCCAGCAGGGATTCCGGGACAGGGGCCCTGAACACTGAAGCTTTCTTT. The chain links TRBV2 to TRBJ1-1; the match to TRBD1 covers 10 bases. This CDR3 is built from 17 residues. V trimming: 6 bases; J trimming: 0 bases; junction bases outside the gene matches: 10. Germline values: CDR1 SNHLY, CDR2 FYNNEI.

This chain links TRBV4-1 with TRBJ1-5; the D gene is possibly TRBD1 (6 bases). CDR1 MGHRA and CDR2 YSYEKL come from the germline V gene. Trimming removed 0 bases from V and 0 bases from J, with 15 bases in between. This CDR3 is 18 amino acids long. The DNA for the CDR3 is TGCGCCAGCAGCCAAGATGGCGGACAGCCCTATAGCAATCAGCCCCAGCATTTT. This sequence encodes CASSQDGGQPYSNQPQHF.

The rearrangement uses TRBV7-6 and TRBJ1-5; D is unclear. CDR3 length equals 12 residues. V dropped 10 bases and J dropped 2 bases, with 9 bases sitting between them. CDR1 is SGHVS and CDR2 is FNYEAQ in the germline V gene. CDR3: CAIGEGNQPQHF. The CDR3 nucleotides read TGTGCCATCGGGGAGGGCAATCAGCCCCAGCATTTT.

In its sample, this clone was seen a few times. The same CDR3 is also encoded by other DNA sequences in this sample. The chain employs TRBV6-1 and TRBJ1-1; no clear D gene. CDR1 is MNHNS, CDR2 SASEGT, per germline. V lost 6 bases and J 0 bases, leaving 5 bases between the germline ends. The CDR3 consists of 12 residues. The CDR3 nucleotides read TGTGCCAGCAGGGCTCTGAACACTGAAGCTTTCTTT. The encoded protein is CASRALNTEAFF.

The CDR3: CASGFTGGRTEAFF. Written as DNA, the CDR3 is TGTGCTAGTGGTTTCACAGGGGGAAGGACTGAAGCTTTCTTT. The V call is TRBV12-5, the J call TRBJ1-1; 8 bases align to TRBD1. The V gene's germline CDR1 is LGHNT and CDR2 FRNRAP. This CDR3 is 14 amino acids long. V lost 3 bases, J lost 5 bases, and 5 bases stayed unmatched.

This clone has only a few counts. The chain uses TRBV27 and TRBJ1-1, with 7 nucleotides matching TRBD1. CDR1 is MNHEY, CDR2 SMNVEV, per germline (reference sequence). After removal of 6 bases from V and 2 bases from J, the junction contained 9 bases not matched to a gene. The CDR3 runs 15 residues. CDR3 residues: CASRKQHRGNTEAFF. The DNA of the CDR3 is TGTGCCAGCAGGAAGCAGCACAGGGGAAACACTGAAGCTTTCTTT.

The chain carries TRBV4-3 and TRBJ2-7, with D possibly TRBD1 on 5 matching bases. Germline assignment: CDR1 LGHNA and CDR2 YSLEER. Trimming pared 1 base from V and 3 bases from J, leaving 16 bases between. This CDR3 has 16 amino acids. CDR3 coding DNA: TGCGCCAGCAGCCAAGTCCCCGACAGCCGATACTACGAGCAGTACTTC. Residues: CASSQVPDSRYYEQYF.

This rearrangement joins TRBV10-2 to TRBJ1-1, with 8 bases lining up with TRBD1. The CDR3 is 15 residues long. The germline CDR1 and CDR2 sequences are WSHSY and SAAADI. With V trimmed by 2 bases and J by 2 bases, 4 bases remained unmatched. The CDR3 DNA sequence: TGCGCCAGCAGTGAGCCGGGACAGGAAAACACTGAAGCTTTCTTT. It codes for CASSEPGQENTEAFF.

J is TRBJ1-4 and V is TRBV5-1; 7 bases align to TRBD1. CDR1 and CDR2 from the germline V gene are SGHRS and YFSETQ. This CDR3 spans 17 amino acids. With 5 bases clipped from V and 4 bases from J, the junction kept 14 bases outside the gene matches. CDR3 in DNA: TGCGCCAGCAGAATAACAGGGGCCCCGGCAGTTAATGAAAAACTGTTTTTT. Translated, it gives CASRITGAPAVNEKLFF.